Each of the 22 T cell receptor beta chains below was sequenced from the same sample in a study of OX40 agonist ivuxolimab in advanced cancers. Receptor libraries were prepared by the immunoSEQ multiplex PCR assay. TCRdb holds this immuneACCESS table with in-frame rearrangements only. Some clones are missing; in checked studies, unresolved V genes explain under half, and the rest has no known cause. The sample table holds fewer than 55,000 clones, of which 80% to 85% were seen once. The ten largest clones represent about an eighth of the sample. The sequencing used CD4+ or CD8+ T cells sorted from blood, collected in a trial of the OX40 agonist ivuxolimab. The source is an adult with an advanced solid tumor such as melanoma, head and neck, liver or kidney cancer.

The chain links TRBV7-2 to TRBJ2-7, with 12 positions matching TRBD1. Germline values: CDR1 SGHTA, CDR2 FQGNSA. V was clipped by 4 bases and J by 7 bases; unmatched bases: 8. The CDR3 length is 15 residues. Written as DNA, the CDR3 is TGTGCCAGCAGCTCGTCGGGACAGGGGGCGCGGGAGCAGTACTTC. Protein sequence: CASSSSGQGAREQYF.

The V and J genes are TRBV27 and TRBJ2-2, with a tentative D call TRBD1 (6 bases). V lost 5 bases, J lost 6 bases, and 13 bases lay in between. Germline V gene lookup returns CDR1 MNHEY and CDR2 SMNVEV (reference sequence). This CDR3 is built from 14 residues. CDR3 protein: CASSPYRDAGELFF. As DNA, the CDR3 is TGTGCCAGCAGTCCGTACAGGGACGCCGGGGAGCTGTTTTTT.

The chain combines TRBV2 with TRBJ2-5; possibly TRBD1 for D (5 bases). The V gene's germline CDR1 is SNHLY and CDR2 FYNNEI. This CDR3 comprises 14 residues. V was trimmed by 8 bases and J by 3 bases, leaving 16 bases between them. The CDR3: CASLDTEGEETQYF. In DNA, the CDR3 is TGTGCCAGCTTGGACACTGAAGGGGAAGAGACCCAGTACTTC.

The J gene is TRBJ1-2, the V gene TRBV4-1; a possible D gene is TRBD1 (6 bases). Germline CDR1 reads MGHRA; CDR2 reads YSYEKL. Trimming removed 3 bases from V and 3 bases from J, with 14 bases in between. The CDR3 extends over 15 amino acids. CDR3 DNA: TGCGCCAGCAGCCAGGAGGGGGGTACGGACTATGGCTACACCTTC. Translating gives CASSQEGGTDYGYTF.

This chain links TRBV5-1 with TRBJ2-1; 12 bases agree with TRBD1. The germline V gene has CDR1 SGHRS and CDR2 YFSETQ. This CDR3 has 15 residues. The V segment lost 7 bases and the J segment 8 bases; nucleotides outside the gene matches: 10. CDR3: CASSLPGQGADEQFF. CDR3 sequence (DNA): TGCGCCAGCTCCCTCCCGGGACAGGGGGCGGATGAGCAGTTCTTC.

The CDR3 loop reads CAWTGLSMNTEAFF. CDR3 in DNA: TGTGCCTGGACAGGCCTTTCGATGAACACTGAAGCTTTCTTT. The gene calls are TRBV30 and TRBJ1-1; D gene ambiguous. Germline CDR1 GTSNPN, CDR2 SVGIG (reference sequence). Trimming pared 4 bases from V and 0 bases from J, leaving 12 bases between. This CDR3 spans 14 amino acids.

The chain uses TRBV7-9 and TRBJ2-3; unclear D gene. Between the trimmed V and J ends, which lost 2 bases and 3 bases, there was a span of 12 bases. The germline V gene has CDR1 SEHNR and CDR2 FQNEAQ (reference sequence). There are 15 residues in the CDR3. CDR3 nucleotides: TGTGCCAGCAGCTTATCAGTCACTCTGACAGATACGCAGTATTTT. This codes for CASSLSVTLTDTQYF.

This rearrangement joins TRBV5-4 to TRBJ1-2; D unresolved. V was cut by 1 base and J by 1 base, with 14 bases left in between. The CDR3 loop spans 16 amino acids. Germline CDR1 and CDR2: SGHNT and YYREEE (reference sequence). CDR3 DNA: TGTGCCAGCAGCTTGCCAACAAAAATTATTAACTATGGCTACACCTTC. Amino acids: CASSLPTKIINYGYTF.

This sequence joins TRBV6-6 and TRBJ1-5; D is unclear. The germline V and J ends were trimmed by 7 bases and 1 base, with 11 bases remaining between them. CDR1 and CDR2 (germline): MNHNY, SVGAGI (reference sequence). The CDR3 has 14 residues. This chain's CDR3 is CASTPIDSNQPQHF. CDR3 nucleotides: TGTGCCAGCACCCCCATCGACAGCAATCAGCCCCAGCATTTT.

The chain couples TRBV7-2 to TRBJ2-6; unclear D gene. The CDR3 covers 14 residues. Germline loops: CDR1 SGHTA, CDR2 FQGNSA. V dropped 4 bases and J dropped 0 bases, with 4 bases sitting between them. The CDR3 protein is CASSSYSGANVLTF. The DNA of the CDR3 is TGTGCCAGCAGCTCGTACTCTGGGGCCAACGTCCTGACTTTC.

The chain recombines TRBV5-4 with TRBJ2-3; possibly TRBD2 for D (6 bases). The CDR3 length is 13 residues. Per the germline V gene, CDR1 is SGHNT and CDR2 is YYREEE (reference sequence). With 5 bases removed from V and 5 bases from J, the gap between germline ends came to 12 bases. CDR3 residues: CASRTGVGDTQYF. Here the CDR3 DNA reads TGTGCCAGCAGGACGGGAGTGGGAGATACGCAGTATTTT.

The genes are TRBV12-5 and TRBJ1-2, with D maybe TRBD1 (6 bases). V was shortened by 0 bases and J by 7 bases, with 6 bases between the two germline ends. Germline CDR1 LGHNT, CDR2 FRNRAP. This CDR3 has 12 amino acids. DNA for the CDR3: TGTGCTAGTGGTTTGGTAGGGGGTGGCTACACCTTC. Translating gives CASGLVGGGYTF.

The rearrangement links TRBV2 to TRBJ2-1, with 11 bases lining up with TRBD1. Germline loops: CDR1 SNHLY, CDR2 FYNNEI. V dropped 4 bases and J dropped 9; count of bases not matched to a gene: 2. The CDR3 spans 13 residues. CDR3 protein: CASSGTGGFEQFF. CDR3 DNA sequence: TGTGCCAGCAGTGGGACAGGGGGCTTTGAGCAGTTCTTC. The variable domain in full, completed from reference TRBV2 and TRBJ2-1, reads EPEVTQTPSHQVTQMGQEVILRCVPISNHLYFYWYRQILGQKVEFLVSFYNNEISEKSEIFDDQFSVERPDGSNFTLKIRSTKLEDSAMYFCASSGTGGFEQFFGPGTRLTVL.

V is TRBV5-4 and J is TRBJ2-7, with 9 bases lining up with TRBD1. V shed 6 bases and J 7 bases; nucleotides not matched to a gene: 17. The CDR3 covers 16 residues. Germline V gene lookup returns CDR1 SGHNT and CDR2 YYREEE (reference sequence). In DNA, the CDR3 is TGTGCCAGCACCCCGAGTCCAGGGGACAGGGCAAAGGAGCAGTACGTC. This codes for CASTPSPGDRAKEQYV.

The CDR3 nucleotides are TGCGCCAGCAGCCAAGAAACGGGCAGAATCAAAGATACGCAGTATTTT. Its protein product is CASSQETGRIKDTQYF. J is TRBJ2-3 and V is TRBV4-3, with D hard to call. Trimming shortened V by 0 bases and J by 5 bases, and 15 bases separated the two germline ends. The CDR3 runs to 16 residues. Germline V gene data show CDR1 as LGHNA and CDR2 as YSLEER.

The chain has TRBV5-1 and TRBJ1-1; no firm D call. The CDR3 runs to 13 residues. Trimming took off 1 base at V and 4 bases at J, with 8 bases between the two ends. Germline V gives CDR1 SGHRS, CDR2 YFSETQ. For the CDR3, the DNA is TGCGCCAGCAGCTTGTTTGGTCCCACTGAAGCTTTCTTT. Encoded protein: CASSLFGPTEAFF.

Turning to this clone: A far larger clone lies a single base away; this is likely a read error. J is TRBJ2-3 and V is TRBV4-2, with D uncertain. The CDR3 is 13 residues long. CDR1 is LGHNA, CDR2 YNFKEQ, per germline. Trimming shortened V by 4 bases and J by 3 bases, and 8 bases separated the two germline ends. The CDR3 DNA is TGTGCCAGCAGCCTCACGTGGACAGATACGCAGTATTTT. Amino acid sequence: CASSLTWTDTQYF.

The V and J genes are TRBV7-9 and TRBJ2-7, with D possibly being TRBD2 (5 bases). The V end was cut by 5 bases, the J end by 1 base, with 15 bases between. Germline-derived CDR1 and CDR2 are SEHNR and FQNEAQ (reference sequence). This CDR3 has 15 residues. In DNA, the CDR3 is TGTGCCAGCAGCCTAGAAGGTCGGGGTTCCTACGAGCAGTACTTC. It encodes CASSLEGRGSYEQYF.

The chain has TRBV27 and TRBJ2-1, with a possible D match to TRBD2 (5 bases). The germline V gene has CDR1 MNHEY and CDR2 SMNVEV (reference sequence). This CDR3 spans 16 amino acids. V was cut by 4 bases and J by 4 bases, with 17 bases left in between. Written as DNA, the CDR3 is TGTGCCAGCAGTTCGCGACCCACCCGGGAATACAATGAGCAGTTCTTC. Protein sequence: CASSSRPTREYNEQFF.

This clone was seen once. The chain has TRBV9 and TRBJ1-6; 12 bases are shared with TRBD1. The length of the CDR3 is 15 residues. In germline, CDR1 is SGDLS, CDR2 YYNGEE. With V trimmed by 3 bases and J by 7 bases, 2 bases remained unmatched. CDR3: CASSAGQGANSPLHF. The CDR3 DNA follows: TGTGCCAGCAGCGCGGGACAGGGGGCGAATTCACCCCTCCACTTT.

The chain combines TRBV2 with TRBJ1-2, with 10 positions matching TRBD1. The V gene's germline CDR1 is SNHLY and CDR2 FYNNEI. The CDR3 runs to 18 residues. V dropped 7 bases and J dropped 4; count of bases not matched to a gene: 18. The CDR3 loop reads CASNFWRGQGRIGYGYTF. CDR3 DNA: TGTGCCAGCAACTTCTGGAGGGGACAGGGGAGGATTGGCTATGGCTACACCTTC.

The genes are TRBV29-1 and TRBJ1-2, with 7 nucleotides matching TRBD1. Germline trimming cut 0 bases from V and 4 bases from J; bases unmatched to any gene: 14. CDR1 is SQVTM and CDR2 is ANQGSEA in the germline V gene. The CDR3 has 17 residues. This CDR3 reads CSVEDFRETGLLYGYTF. CDR3 DNA: TGCAGCGTTGAAGATTTCCGGGAGACAGGGCTCCTCTATGGCTACACCTTC.